This TCR beta chain was identified in a study of blood T cell repertoires in COVID-19. Study summary: From T cells, B-cell-depleted T cells, or PBMCs came the material, which was cDNA or gDNA.

As handled by the study authors: Amplification of reference gene primers was used by the study to estimate nucleated cell counts. Profiled with immunoSEQ multiplex PCR; TCRdb holds only in-frame clones, not every one. That table is the source of V, J and clone size, and D and trimming were worked out from the DNA. Of fewer than 90,000 clones listed, about 87% are singletons. What was sequenced was peripheral blood. The receptor's source is a man in his 60s with acute or convalescent COVID-19.

CDR3 sequence: CASKDLGRALTGELFF. In nucleotides, the CDR3 is TGTGCCAGTAAAGATCTAGGGAGGGCCCTCACCGGGGAGCTGTTTTTT. The chain recombines TRBV19 with TRBJ2-2, with 7 nucleotides matching TRBD2. Germline CDR1 is LNHDA and CDR2 is SQIVND (reference sequence). V trimming: 7 bases; J trimming: 4 bases; junction bases outside the gene matches: 12. The CDR3 sequence is 16 residues long.